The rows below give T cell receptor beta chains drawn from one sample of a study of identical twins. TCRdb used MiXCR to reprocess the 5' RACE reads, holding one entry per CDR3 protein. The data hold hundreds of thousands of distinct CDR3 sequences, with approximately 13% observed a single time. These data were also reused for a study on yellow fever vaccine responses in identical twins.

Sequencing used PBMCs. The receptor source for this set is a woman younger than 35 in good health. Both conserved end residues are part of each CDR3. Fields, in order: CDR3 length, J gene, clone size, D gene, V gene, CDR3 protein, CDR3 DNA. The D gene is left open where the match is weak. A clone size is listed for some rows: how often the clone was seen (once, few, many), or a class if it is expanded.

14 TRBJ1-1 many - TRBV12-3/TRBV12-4 CASSFPGIDTEAFF TGTGCCAGCAGTTTCCCGGGAATAGACACTGAAGCTTTCTTT
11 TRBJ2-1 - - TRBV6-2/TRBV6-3 CATWTLEGQFF TGTGCCACCTGGACGCTTGAAGGTCAGTTCTTC
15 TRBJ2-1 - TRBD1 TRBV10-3 CAISLLGTGVNEQFF TGTGCCATCAGTCTATTGGGGACAGGGGTAAATGAGCAGTTCTTC
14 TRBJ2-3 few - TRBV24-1 CATSSTLRTDTQYF TGTGCCACCAGTTCGACACTCCGCACAGATACGCAGTATTTT
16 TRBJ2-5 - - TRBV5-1 CASSLRTQIPQETQYF TGCGCCAGCAGCCTCCGAACCCAGATCCCCCAAGAGACCCAGTACTTC
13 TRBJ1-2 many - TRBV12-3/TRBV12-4 CASSLTGGYGYTF TGTGCCAGCAGCTTGACAGGCGGATATGGCTACACCTTC
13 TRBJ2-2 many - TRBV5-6 CASSLVVSGELFF TGTGCCAGCAGCTTGGTCGTCTCCGGGGAGCTGTTTTTT
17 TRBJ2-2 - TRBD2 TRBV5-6 CASSFTSGGPNTGELFF TGTGCCAGCAGTTTTACTAGCGGGGGCCCGAACACCGGGGAGCTGTTTTTT
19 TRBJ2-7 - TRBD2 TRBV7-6 CASSLARHGTSSYSYEQYF TGTGCCAGCAGCTTAGCTCGTCACGGGACTAGCTCTTACTCCTACGAGCAGTACTTC
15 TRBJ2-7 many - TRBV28 CASSLFGSFSYEQYF TGTGCCAGCAGTTTATTTGGGTCATTCTCCTACGAGCAGTACTTC
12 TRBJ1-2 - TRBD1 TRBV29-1 CSVDRTGSGYTF TGCAGCGTTGATCGGACAGGGAGTGGCTACACCTTC
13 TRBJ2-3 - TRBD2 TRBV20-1 CSAASGSSDTQYF TGCAGTGCTGCTAGCGGGAGTTCTGATACGCAGTATTTT
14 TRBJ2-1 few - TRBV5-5 CASRLGLGGNEQFF TGTGCCAGCAGGCTGGGACTGGGGGGCAATGAGCAGTTCTTC
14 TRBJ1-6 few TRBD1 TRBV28 CAITAGGYNSPLHF TGTGCCATAACTGCAGGGGGCTATAATTCACCCCTCCACTTT
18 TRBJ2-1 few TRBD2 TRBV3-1 CASSQDWVGGGPIREQFF TGTGCCAGCAGCCAAGATTGGGTCGGGGGGGGCCCGATTCGGGAGCAGTTCTTC
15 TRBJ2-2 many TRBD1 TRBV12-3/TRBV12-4 CASSLGTGGYGELFF TGTGCCAGCAGTCTCGGGACAGGGGGTTACGGGGAGCTGTTTTTT
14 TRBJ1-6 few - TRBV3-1 CASSPTAFNSPLHF TGTGCCAGCAGTCCGACAGCCTTTAATTCACCCCTCCACTTT
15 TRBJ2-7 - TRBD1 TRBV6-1 CASSEKGTGYYEQYF TGTGCCAGCAGTGAAAAAGGGACAGGGTATTACGAGCAGTACTTC
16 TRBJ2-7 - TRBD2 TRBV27 CASSLSPLAGAHEQYF TGTGCCAGCAGTTTATCCCCCCTAGCGGGAGCCCACGAGCAGTACTTC
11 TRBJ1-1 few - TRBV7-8 CASSRQSEAFF TGTGCCAGCAGCAGACAGTCTGAAGCTTTCTTT
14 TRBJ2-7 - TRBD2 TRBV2 CASRRREGIYEQYF TGTGCCAGCAGGAGGCGGGAGGGCATCTACGAGCAGTACTTC
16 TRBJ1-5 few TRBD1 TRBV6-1 CASRRTGTGVNQPQHF TGTGCCAGCAGAAGAACCGGGACAGGGGTCAATCAGCCCCAGCATTTT
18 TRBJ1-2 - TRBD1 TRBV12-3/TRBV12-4 CASSKRDRGYVGGDGYTF TGTGCCAGCAGCAAACGGGACAGGGGATATGTTGGGGGGGATGGCTACACCTTC
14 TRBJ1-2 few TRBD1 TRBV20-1 CSARGTGFNYGYTF TGCAGTGCTAGGGGGACAGGGTTTAACTATGGCTACACCTTC
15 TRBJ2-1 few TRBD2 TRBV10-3 CAISESRGGASEQFF TGTGCCATCAGTGAGTCTCGGGGGGGGGCCAGTGAGCAGTTCTTC
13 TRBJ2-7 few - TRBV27 CASSLSRGDEQYF TGTGCCAGCAGTTTATCGAGGGGGGACGAGCAGTACTTC
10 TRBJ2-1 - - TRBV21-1 CARTNNEQFF TGTGCCAGGACTAACAATGAGCAGTTCTTC
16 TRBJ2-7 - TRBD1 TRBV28 CASSSLRQGKTYEQYF TGTGCCAGCAGTTCCCTCCGACAGGGGAAAACCTACGAGCAGTACTTC
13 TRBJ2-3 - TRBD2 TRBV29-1 CSDRTRSPDTQYF TGCAGCGACCGGACTAGGTCCCCAGATACGCAGTATTTT
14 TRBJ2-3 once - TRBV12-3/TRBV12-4 CATTRKVSTDTQYF TGTGCCACGACCCGGAAGGTTAGCACAGATACGCAGTATTTT
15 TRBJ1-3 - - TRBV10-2 CASSLAGTSGNTIYF TGCGCCAGCAGTCTTGCAGGGACCTCTGGAAACACCATATATTTT
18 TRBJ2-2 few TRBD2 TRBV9 CASSVTLAGEGNTGELFF TGTGCCAGCAGCGTCACACTAGCGGGAGAAGGGAACACCGGGGAGCTGTTTTTT
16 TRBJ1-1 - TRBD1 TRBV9 CASSGDREAIYTEAFF TGTGCCAGCAGCGGAGACAGGGAAGCCATTTACACTGAAGCTTTCTTT
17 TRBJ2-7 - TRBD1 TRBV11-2 CASSFSSGTGGFYEQYF TGTGCCAGCAGCTTCTCCTCCGGGACAGGGGGCTTCTACGAGCAGTACTTC
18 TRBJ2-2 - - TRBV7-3 CASSSKRLTGMNTGELFF TGTGCCAGCAGCTCCAAACGACTAACGGGAATGAACACCGGGGAGCTGTTTTTT
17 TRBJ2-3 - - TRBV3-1 CASSQDVLAASTDTQYF TGTGCCAGCAGCCAAGACGTCTTAGCGGCTAGCACAGATACGCAGTATTTT
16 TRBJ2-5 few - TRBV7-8 CASSPAPGGLGETQYF TGTGCCAGCAGCCCAGCCCCCGGGGGCCTGGGAGAGACCCAGTACTTC
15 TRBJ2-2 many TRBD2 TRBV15 CATSGRGGNTGELFF TGTGCCACCAGCGGACGGGGGGGGAACACCGGGGAGCTGTTTTTT
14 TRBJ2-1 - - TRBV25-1 CASSELTDYNEQFF TGTGCCAGCAGTGAATTAACCGACTACAATGAGCAGTTCTTC
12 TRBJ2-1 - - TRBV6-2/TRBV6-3 CASSPGANEQFF TGTGCCAGCAGTCCCGGTGCAAATGAGCAGTTCTTC
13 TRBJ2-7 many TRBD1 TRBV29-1 CSAGQGSSGQIYF TGCAGCGCTGGGCAAGGGTCCTCGGGACAGATTTACTTC
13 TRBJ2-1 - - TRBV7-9 CASSLIFNGEQFF TGTGCCAGCAGCTTAATTTTTAATGGTGAGCAGTTCTTC
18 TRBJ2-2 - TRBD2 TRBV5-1 CASSFNSLTSGNTGELFF TGCGCCAGCAGCTTTAATTCCTTGACTAGCGGAAACACCGGGGAGCTGTTTTTT
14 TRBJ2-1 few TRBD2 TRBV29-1 CSVRLAGVGNEQFF TGCAGCGTTAGACTAGCGGGAGTGGGGAATGAGCAGTTCTTC
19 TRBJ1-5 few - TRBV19 CASIPRGGLHPPSNQPQHF TGTGCCAGTATTCCACGGGGGGGGCTTCATCCCCCTAGCAATCAGCCCCAGCATTTT
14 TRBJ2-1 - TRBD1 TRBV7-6 CASSQRDRPNEQFF TGTGCCAGCAGCCAACGGGACAGACCCAATGAGCAGTTCTTC
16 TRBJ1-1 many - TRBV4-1 CASSQDWKGMYTEAFF TGCGCCAGCAGCCAAGATTGGAAGGGAATGTACACTGAAGCTTTCTTT
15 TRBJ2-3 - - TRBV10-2 CASSESGGRGDTQYF TGCGCCAGCAGTGAGTCAGGCGGCCGTGGAGATACGCAGTATTTT
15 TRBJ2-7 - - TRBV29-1 CSVDRLSGGIYEQYF TGCAGCGTGGACAGACTTAGCGGTGGGATCTACGAGCAGTACTTC
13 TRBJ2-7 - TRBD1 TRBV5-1 CASSQQGVYEQYF TGCGCCAGCAGTCAGCAGGGGGTTTACGAGCAGTACTTC
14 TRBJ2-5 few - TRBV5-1 CASTPGEGQETQYF TGCGCCAGCACCCCGGGGGAGGGACAGGAGACCCAGTACTTC
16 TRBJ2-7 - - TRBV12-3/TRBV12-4 CASSTPRGNWVNEQYF TGTGCCAGCAGTACCCCCAGGGGAAATTGGGTGAACGAGCAGTACTTC
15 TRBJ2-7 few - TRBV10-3 CAISEGPSKSYEQYF TGTGCCATCAGTGAAGGTCCCTCCAAATCCTACGAGCAGTACTTC
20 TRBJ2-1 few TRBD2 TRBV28 CASSLGQGLAGANTYNEQFF TGTGCCAGCAGTTTAGGGCAGGGACTAGCGGGAGCAAATACGTACAATGAGCAGTTCTTC
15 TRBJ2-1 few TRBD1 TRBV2 CASSPAGTAYNEQFF TGTGCCAGCAGCCCTGCCGGGACAGCCTACAATGAGCAGTTCTTC
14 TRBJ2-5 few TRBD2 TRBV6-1 CASIVAGGGETQYF TGTGCCAGCATCGTAGCGGGAGGTGGAGAGACCCAGTACTTC
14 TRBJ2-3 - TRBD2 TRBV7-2 CASSFSAGGPPQYF TGTGCCAGCAGCTTCTCAGCGGGGGGGCCCCCGCAGTATTTT